This T cell receptor beta chain originates from a study of type 1 regulatory T cells. Whole-study context: This in vitro CD4 product, T-allo10, is enriched for Tr1 cells and alloantigen-specific.

TCRdb independently ran MiXCR on the reads; one entry per CDR3 protein. Of over 55,000 distinct CDR3 sequences listed, roughly 50% are singletons. Overall study results and limits: Compared with non-Tr1 cells, Tr1 cells showed a narrower TCR repertoire.

Comment on this clonotype: Its antigen is not known.

Germline V lookup: CDR1 SEHNR, CDR2 FQNEAQ (reference sequence). This CDR3 region has 17 residues. J lost 3 bases, V lost 2 bases, and 8 bases had no gene match. The TCR was taken from a human donor in good health. The V gene is TRBV7-9, the J gene TRBJ2-5; TRBD2 matches 11 bases. The sequencing sample was made of cultured non-Tr1 T cells, either the whole culture or a sorted T cell fraction (not recorded which). CDR3 in DNA: TGTGCCAGCAGCTTATTGTTCATAGCGGGGGGGAAAGAGACCCAGTACTTC. This sequence encodes CASSLLFIAGGKETQYF.